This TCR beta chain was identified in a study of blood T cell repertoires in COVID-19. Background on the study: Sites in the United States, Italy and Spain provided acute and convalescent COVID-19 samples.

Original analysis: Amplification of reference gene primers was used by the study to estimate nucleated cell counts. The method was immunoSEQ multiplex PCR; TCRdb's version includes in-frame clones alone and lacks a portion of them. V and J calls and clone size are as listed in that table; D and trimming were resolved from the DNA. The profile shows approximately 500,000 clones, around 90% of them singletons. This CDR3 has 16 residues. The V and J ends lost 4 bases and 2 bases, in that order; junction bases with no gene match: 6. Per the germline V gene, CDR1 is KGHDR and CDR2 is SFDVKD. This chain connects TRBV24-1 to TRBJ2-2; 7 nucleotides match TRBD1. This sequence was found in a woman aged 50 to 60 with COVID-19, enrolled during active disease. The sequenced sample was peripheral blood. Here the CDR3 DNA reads TGTGCCACCAGTGACCCTGGACAGGATAACACCGGGGAGCTGTTTTTT. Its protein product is CATSDPGQDNTGELFF.